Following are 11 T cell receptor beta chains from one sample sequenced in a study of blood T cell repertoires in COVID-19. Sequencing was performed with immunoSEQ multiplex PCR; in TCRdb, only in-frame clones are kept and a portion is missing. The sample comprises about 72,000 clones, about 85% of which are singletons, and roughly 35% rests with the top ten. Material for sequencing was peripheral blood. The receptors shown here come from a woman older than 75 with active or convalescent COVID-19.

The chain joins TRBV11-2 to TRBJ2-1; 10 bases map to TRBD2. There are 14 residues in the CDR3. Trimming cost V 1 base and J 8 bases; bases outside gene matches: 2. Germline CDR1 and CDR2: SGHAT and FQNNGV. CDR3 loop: CASSLVAGGDEQFF. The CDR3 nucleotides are TGTGCCAGCAGCTTAGTAGCGGGGGGCGATGAGCAGTTCTTC.

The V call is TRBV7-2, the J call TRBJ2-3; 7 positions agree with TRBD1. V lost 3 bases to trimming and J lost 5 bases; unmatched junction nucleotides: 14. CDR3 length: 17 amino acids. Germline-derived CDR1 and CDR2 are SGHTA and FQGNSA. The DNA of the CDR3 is TGTGCCAGCAGCTTGGGACAGTCAAAACGAAGTGGAGATACGCAGTATTTT. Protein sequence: CASSLGQSKRSGDTQYF.

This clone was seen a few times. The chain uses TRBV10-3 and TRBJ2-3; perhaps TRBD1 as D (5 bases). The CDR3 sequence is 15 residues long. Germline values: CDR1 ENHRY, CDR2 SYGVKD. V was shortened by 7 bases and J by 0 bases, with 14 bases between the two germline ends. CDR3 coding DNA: TGTGCCATCACAGACAGACATTATAGCACAGATACGCAGTATTTT. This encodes CAITDRHYSTDTQYF.

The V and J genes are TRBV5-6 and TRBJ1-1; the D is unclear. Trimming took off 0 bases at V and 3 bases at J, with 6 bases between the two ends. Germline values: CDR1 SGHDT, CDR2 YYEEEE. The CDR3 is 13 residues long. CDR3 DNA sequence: TGTGCCAGCAGCTTGGCTTTGTACACTGAAGCTTTCTTT. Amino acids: CASSLALYTEAFF. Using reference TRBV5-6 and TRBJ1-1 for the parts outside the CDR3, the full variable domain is DAGVTQSPTHLIKTRGQQVTLRCSPKSGHDTVSWYQQALGQGPQFIFQYYEEEERQRGNFPDRFSGHQFPNYSSELNVNALLLGDSALYLCASSLALYTEAFFGQGTRLTVV.

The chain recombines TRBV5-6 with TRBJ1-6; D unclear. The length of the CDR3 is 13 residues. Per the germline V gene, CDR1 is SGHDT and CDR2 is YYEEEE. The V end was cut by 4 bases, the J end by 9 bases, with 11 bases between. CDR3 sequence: CASSPPGFSPLHF. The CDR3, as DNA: TGTGCCAGCAGCCCCCCCGGGTTTTCACCCCTCCACTTT.

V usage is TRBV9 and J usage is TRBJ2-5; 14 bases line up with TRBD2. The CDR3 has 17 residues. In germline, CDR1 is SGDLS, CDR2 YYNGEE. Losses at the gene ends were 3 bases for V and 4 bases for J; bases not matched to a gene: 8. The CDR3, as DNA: TGTGCCAGCAGCGCCCAGACTAGCGGGGGGGTCGGAGAGACCCAGTACTTC. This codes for CASSAQTSGGVGETQYF. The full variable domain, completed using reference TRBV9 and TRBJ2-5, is DSGVTQTPKHLITATGQRVTLRCSPRSGDLSVYWYQQSLDQGLQFLIQYYNGEERAKGNILERFSAQQFPDLHSELNLSSLELGDSALYFCASSAQTSGGVGETQYFGPGTRLLVL.

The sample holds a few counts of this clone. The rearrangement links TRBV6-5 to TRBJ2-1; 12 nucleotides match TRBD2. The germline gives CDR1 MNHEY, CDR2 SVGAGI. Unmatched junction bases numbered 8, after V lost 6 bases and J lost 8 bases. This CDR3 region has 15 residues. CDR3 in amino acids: CASSTLAGGIYEQFF. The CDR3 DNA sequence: TGTGCCAGCAGCACTCTAGCGGGGGGGATCTATGAGCAGTTCTTC.

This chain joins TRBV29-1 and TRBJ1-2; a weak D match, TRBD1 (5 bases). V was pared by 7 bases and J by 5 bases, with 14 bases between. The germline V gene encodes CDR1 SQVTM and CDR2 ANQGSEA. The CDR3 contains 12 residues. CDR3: CSASGGGYGYTF. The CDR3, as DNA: TGCAGCGCATCCGGTGGGGGGTATGGCTACACCTTC.

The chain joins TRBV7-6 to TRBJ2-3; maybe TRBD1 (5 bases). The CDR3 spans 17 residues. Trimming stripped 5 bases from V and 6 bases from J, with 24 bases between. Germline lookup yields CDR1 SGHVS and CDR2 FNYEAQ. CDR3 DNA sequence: TGTGCCAGCAGCCTTTTGGGGCTGCAGCTGCACATGGATACGCAGTATTTT. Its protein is CASSLLGLQLHMDTQYF.

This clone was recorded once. CDR3 amino acids: CAISELEPYEQYF. CDR3 DNA: TGTGCCATCAGTGAGCTAGAGCCCTACGAGCAGTACTTC. This chain uses TRBV10-3 with TRBJ2-7, with D unresolved. With 2 bases removed from V and 2 bases from J, the gap between germline ends came to 7 bases. Germline loops: CDR1 ENHRY, CDR2 SYGVKD. The CDR3 runs to 13 residues.

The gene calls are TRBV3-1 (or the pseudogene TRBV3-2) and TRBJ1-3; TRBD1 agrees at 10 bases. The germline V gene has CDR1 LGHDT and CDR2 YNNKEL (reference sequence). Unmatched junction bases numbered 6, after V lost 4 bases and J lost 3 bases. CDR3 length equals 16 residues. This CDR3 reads CASSPKGQGGGNTIYF. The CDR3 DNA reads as TGTGCCAGCAGCCCGAAAGGACAGGGGGGTGGAAACACCATATATTTT.